This is a list of T cell receptor beta chains from one sample in a study of T cell changes during pregnancy in multiple sclerosis. Clones were sequenced by immunoSEQ multiplex PCR, and TCRdb holds only the in-frame ones, with some missing. The sample yields about 46,000 clones, 92% seen once. This specimen consisted of CD4+ T cells from peripheral blood mononuclear cells, obtained after pregnancy. These receptor sequences come from a female donor with multiple sclerosis, enrolled in a pregnancy study. The CDR3 runs from the conserved cysteine through the conserved F or W. D genes are given only for firm matches. Size is stated for part of the rows, as once, few or many counts, or as a class when the clone is expanded.

D gene	V gene	J gene	clone size	CDR3 DNA	CDR3 protein
TRBD2	TRBV29-1	TRBJ2-7	NA	TGCAGCGCCTTACTAGCGGGAGCACCCTACGAGCAGTACTTC	CSALLAGAPYEQYF
NA	TRBV2	TRBJ2-7	once	TGTGCCAGCGCGGAAAAGTTCTACGAGCAGTACTTC	CASAEKFYEQYF
TRBD1	TRBV5-1	TRBJ1-4	NA	TGCGCCAGCAGCCCCCGGACAGGAATTACAACTAATGAAAAACTGTTTTTT	CASSPRTGITTNEKLFF
NA	TRBV6-6	TRBJ2-3	NA	TGTGCCAGCAGTTCGACAGATACGCAGTATTTT	CASSSTDTQYF
NA	TRBV6-1	TRBJ1-2	NA	TGTGCCAGCAGTAGGGGGAACGGCTACACCTTC	CASSRGNGYTF
NA	TRBV4-1	TRBJ1-4	NA	TGCGCCAGCAGCCAAGAGGCGGGGAGAGAACTGTTTTTT	CASSQEAGRELFF
TRBD2	TRBV9	TRBJ2-2	NA	TGTGCCAGCAGTTACGGACTAGCGGGAGCCGGGGAGCTGTTTTTT	CASSYGLAGAGELFF
TRBD1	TRBV6-6	TRBJ1-5	NA	TGTGCCAGCAGTGACAGGGGAAGGGGCAATCAGCCCCAGCATTTT	CASSDRGRGNQPQHF
TRBD1	TRBV6-1	TRBJ2-1	NA	TGTGCCAGCAGTGTACACAGGGGCCTTAATGCCGGAAGCTCCTACAATGAGCAGTTCTTC	CASSVHRGLNAGSSYNEQFF
TRBD1	TRBV30	TRBJ2-7	NA	TGTGCCTGGAGCGGATACAGGGGTTCCGAGCAGTACTTC	CAWSGYRGSEQYF
NA	TRBV19	TRBJ2-2	once	TGTGCCGCAGGGGGGTGGGACACCGGGGAGCTGTTTTTT	CAAGGWDTGELFF
NA	TRBV11-2	TRBJ1-1	NA	TGTGCCAGCAGCTTAGGACGGGGGAGGAACACTGAAGCTTTCTTT	CASSLGRGRNTEAFF
NA	TRBV4-3	TRBJ2-1	NA	TGCGCCAGCAGCCCCCTCGCAGTATTGAATGAGCAGTTCTTC	CASSPLAVLNEQFF
TRBD1	TRBV5-6	TRBJ1-2	NA	TGTGCCAGCAGCTGGGGGAGACAGGGGCATGGCTACACCTTC	CASSWGRQGHGYTF
TRBD2	TRBV6-1	TRBJ2-1	NA	TGTGCCAGCACCCATAGACTAGCGGGAAGTAATGAGCAGTTCTTC	CASTHRLAGSNEQFF
TRBD1	TRBV6-1	TRBJ1-2	NA	TGTGCCAGCAGGGCTCGGACAGGGAACCGGAATGGCTACACCTTC	CASRARTGNRNGYTF
NA	TRBV18	TRBJ2-2	NA	TGTGCCAGCTCACCAACGCACTCCACGATAACCACCGGGGAGCTGTTTTTT	CASSPTHSTITTGELFF
TRBD2	TRBV2	TRBJ2-1	NA	TGTGCCAGGACTAGCGGGAGCACTGCTGAGCAGTTCTTC	CARTSGSTAEQFF
TRBD1	TRBV7-2	TRBJ1-3	once	TGTGCCAGCAGCCCACAGACAGGGTATGGAAACACCATATATTTT	CASSPQTGYGNTIYF
TRBD2	TRBV6-6	TRBJ2-2	once	TGTGCCAGCAGTCTACTAGCGGGGTCCGCCGGGGAGCTGTTTTTT	CASSLLAGSAGELFF
TRBD2	TRBV10-3	TRBJ2-3	once	TGTGCCATCAGTGAATCGGGGGGACTAGCTAGCACAGATACGCAGTATTTT	CAISESGGLASTDTQYF
TRBD1	TRBV19	TRBJ1-1	many	TGTGCCACCCGCCAGGCAGGGGGCTGGGGTGAAGCTTTCTTT	CATRQAGGWGEAFF
TRBD2	TRBV29-1	TRBJ2-3	NA	TGCAGCGTTCCACTAGCGGGAGTGTCAGATACGCAGTATTTT	CSVPLAGVSDTQYF
TRBD2	TRBV9	TRBJ2-2	NA	TGTGCCAGCAACCTGGGACTAGCCGGCACCGGGGAGCTGTTTTTT	CASNLGLAGTGELFF
NA	TRBV6-5	TRBJ1-2	NA	TGTGCCAGCAGTCTTAAGACAGGAAGGAGCGGCGGCTACACCTTC	CASSLKTGRSGGYTF
TRBD1	TRBV7-7	TRBJ2-5	NA	TGTGCCAGCAGCTTAGGAACAGGGGGCTACCGAGAGACCCAGTACTTC	CASSLGTGGYRETQYF
NA	TRBV6-5	TRBJ1-2	once	TGTGCCAGCAGCCCGGCAGGCTATGGCTACACCTTC	CASSPAGYGYTF
NA	TRBV4-2	TRBJ2-3	NA	TGTGCCAGCAGGGGGCCCGGTGATACGCAGTATTTT	CASRGPGDTQYF
TRBD1	TRBV4-2	TRBJ1-2	NA	TGTGCCAGCAGCCAAGATTCGGACAGGGAGTATGGCTACACCTTC	CASSQDSDREYGYTF
TRBD2	TRBV2	TRBJ2-7	NA	TGTGCCAGCAGCGCCGGTAGGAGCGGGAGCTACGAGCAGTACTTC	CASSAGRSGSYEQYF
TRBD2	TRBV5-6	TRBJ2-3	NA	TGTGCCAGCAGCTTGAGGCGGGGGGCTGCAGATACGCAGTATTTT	CASSLRRGAADTQYF
TRBD2	TRBV7-9	TRBJ2-7	NA	TGTGCCAGCAGTCCCTCACTAGCGGGCTTTTCCTACGAGCAGTACTTC	CASSPSLAGFSYEQYF
TRBD2	TRBV5-1	TRBJ2-5	NA	TGCGCCAGCAGCTTGGGACTAGCGGGAGAAGAGACCCAGTACTTC	CASSLGLAGEETQYF
NA	TRBV5-1	TRBJ2-3	NA	TGCGCCAGCAGCTCGGGGACTCAGTGGGGCCCAGATACGCAGTATTTT	CASSSGTQWGPDTQYF
NA	TRBV7-9	TRBJ2-2	NA	TGTGCCAGCAGCTTAGACACAGGGCGGAGGACCGGGGAGCTGTTTTTT	CASSLDTGRRTGELFF
NA	TRBV5-8	TRBJ1-1	NA	TGTGCCAGCAGCTTGCTGGGGGCCCGCAACACTGAAGCTTTCTTT	CASSLLGARNTEAFF
NA	TRBV2	TRBJ2-4	NA	TGTGCCAGCATGACGGACATAATAGCCAAAAACATTCAGTACTTC	CASMTDIIAKNIQYF
NA	TRBV6-1	TRBJ1-2	NA	TGTGCCAGCAACCCCACAGTCACCACTAACTATGGCTACACCTTC	CASNPTVTTNYGYTF
TRBD2	TRBV7-6	TRBJ2-3	NA	TGTGCCAGCAGCCCCGGACTAGCGGGAAATATGGATACGCAGTATTTT	CASSPGLAGNMDTQYF
NA	TRBV2	TRBJ1-5	few	TGTGCCAGCAGTGCAGGGGCCGCTAGCAATCAGCCCCAGCATTTT	CASSAGAASNQPQHF